A selection of T cell receptor beta chains follows, all from one sample in a study of T cell responses to AZD1222 COVID-19 vaccine. Using immunoSEQ multiplex PCR, the repertoire was profiled, and TCRdb retains in-frame clones only, with some absent. The sample holds about 150,000 clones; approximately 90% are singletons and the top ten take about 4.7%. The starting material was peripheral blood, obtained on day 0 of AZD1222 vaccination. Receptors originate from an adult in good health. Each CDR3 is given with its conserved first and last residue. A D gene is named only where the DNA matches it firmly. For some rows the clone size is stated as once, few or many, or as a class when expanded; others skip it.

v_gene	j_gene	abundance	d_gene	CDR3aa	CDR3nt
TRBV7-9	TRBJ1-5	.	.	CASSLNDGRQPQHF	TGTGCCAGCAGCTTAAACGACGGTCGCCAGCCCCAGCATTTT
TRBV28	TRBJ2-5	.	.	CASSFRLIGETQYF	TGTGCCAGCAGTTTCCGTCTTATTGGGGAGACCCAGTACTTC
TRBV12-3/TRBV12-4	TRBJ1-2	.	.	CASSARRGYGYTF	TGTGCCAGCAGCGCCAGGCGGGGTTATGGCTACACCTTC
TRBV4-3	TRBJ2-1	.	.	CASSQGDSYNEQFF	TGCGCCAGCAGCCAAGGGGACTCCTACAATGAGCAGTTCTTC
TRBV18	TRBJ2-7	.	TRBD2	CASSPGLVSYEQYF	TGTGCCAGCTCACCAGGACTAGTCTCCTACGAGCAGTACTTC
TRBV6-2/TRBV6-3	TRBJ1-1	.	.	CASSYSRAGSTEAFF	TGTGCCAGCAGTTACTCTCGGGCCGGGAGCACTGAAGCTTTCTTT
TRBV6-5	TRBJ1-2	.	TRBD1	CASSFRDRVFWYGYTF	TGTGCCAGCAGTTTCCGGGACAGGGTGTTTTGGTATGGCTACACCTTC
TRBV6-2/TRBV6-3	TRBJ2-1	.	TRBD2	CASSSVSGRGSYNEQFF	TGTGCCAGCAGTTCCGTTAGCGGGAGAGGCTCCTACAATGAGCAGTTCTTC
TRBV11-2	TRBJ2-7	.	.	CASSPGRNSYEQYF	TGTGCCAGCAGCCCGGGACGGAACTCCTACGAGCAGTACTTC
TRBV21-1	TRBJ2-7	.	.	CASRTEGTGGYEQYF	TGTGCCAGCAGAACCGAGGGGACAGGGGGCTACGAGCAGTACTTC
TRBV7-9	TRBJ1-4	.	.	CASSPRIGRREKLFF	TGTGCCAGCAGCCCTAGGATTGGGCGGCGAGAAAAACTGTTTTTT
TRBV7-2	TRBJ2-3	.	TRBD2	CASSYLSGRASDTQYF	TGTGCCAGCAGCTACCTTAGCGGGAGGGCCTCAGATACGCAGTATTTT
TRBV9	TRBJ2-3	.	.	CASSVSGGPLRGTLDTQYF	TGTGCCAGCAGCGTAAGCGGCGGGCCGCTTAGAGGCACTTTGGATACGCAGTATTTT
TRBV5-4	TRBJ1-6	.	.	CASSLEGGENSPLHF	TGTGCCAGCAGCTTGGAGGGGGGAGAGAATTCACCCCTCCACTTT
TRBV27	TRBJ2-1	.	TRBD2	CASSATSGRAHEQFF	TGTGCCAGCAGTGCGACTAGCGGGAGGGCCCATGAGCAGTTCTTC
TRBV7-9	TRBJ1-1	many	TRBD1	CASSLVNRGVSEAFF	TGTGCCAGCAGCTTAGTCAACAGGGGAGTATCAGAAGCTTTCTTT
TRBV6-6	TRBJ2-2	.	.	CASSTPTGSHTGELFF	TGTGCCAGCAGTACGCCGACTGGTAGTCACACCGGGGAGCTGTTTTTT
TRBV28	TRBJ1-5	.	.	CASSLEHRGQPQHF	TGTGCCAGCAGTTTGGAACACCGGGGTCAGCCCCAGCATTTT
TRBV7-8	TRBJ1-1	.	.	CASSLVQGYTEAFF	TGTGCCAGCAGCTTGGTACAGGGATACACTGAAGCTTTCTTT
TRBV12-3/TRBV12-4	TRBJ1-1	.	.	CASRAGTEAFF	TGTGCCAGTAGGGCGGGCACTGAAGCTTTCTTT
TRBV4-3	TRBJ2-7	.	.	CASSQELQVSSYEQYF	TGCGCCAGCAGCCAAGAGTTGCAGGTGAGCTCCTACGAGCAGTACTTC
TRBV18	TRBJ1-1	.	TRBD1	CASSPDRTTNTEAFF	TGTGCCAGCTCACCGGACAGGACAACGAACACTGAAGCTTTCTTT
TRBV6-2/TRBV6-3	TRBJ1-2	.	.	CASSTTVYGYTF	TGTGCCAGCAGTACGACCGTATATGGCTACACCTTC
TRBV2	TRBJ2-2	.	TRBD1	CASNGQGNTGELFF	TGTGCCAGCAACGGACAGGGGAACACCGGGGAGCTGTTTTTT
TRBV5-4	TRBJ2-1	.	TRBD1	CARLLGQVANEQFF	TGTGCCAGACTCCTCGGACAGGTTGCGAATGAGCAGTTCTTC
TRBV5-1	TRBJ2-5	.	TRBD1	CASSLGTGGQETQYF	TGCGCCAGCAGCCTTGGGACAGGGGGCCAAGAGACCCAGTACTTC
TRBV6-4	TRBJ2-1	.	.	CASSAEAEQSEQFF	TGTGCCAGCAGTGCGGAAGCGGAGCAGTCGGAGCAGTTCTTC
TRBV18	TRBJ1-1	once	.	CASSPRTVDMNTEAFF	TGTGCCAGCTCACCGCGTACCGTAGACATGAACACTGAAGCTTTCTTT
TRBV4-2	TRBJ1-4	.	TRBD1	CASSQGEGGYEKLFF	TGTGCCAGCAGCCAAGGGGAAGGGGGCTACGAAAAACTGTTTTTT
TRBV7-7	TRBJ2-1	.	.	CASSLGLPSSYNEQFF	TGTGCCAGCAGCTTAGGACTCCCAAGCTCCTACAATGAGCAGTTCTTC
TRBV28	TRBJ2-1	once	TRBD1	CASSSRTGLYNEQFF	TGTGCCAGCAGTTCCCGGACAGGTCTCTACAATGAGCAGTTCTTC
TRBV7-6	TRBJ1-5	.	.	CASRPTSGDGAQPQHF	TGTGCCAGCAGACCCACCTCCGGGGATGGGGCTCAGCCCCAGCATTTT
TRBV19	TRBJ2-2	.	.	CASSPGVSTGELFF	TGTGCCAGTAGCCCGGGGGTTTCCACCGGGGAGCTGTTTTTT
TRBV5-1	TRBJ1-2	.	TRBD1	CASRGQGSFYGYTF	TGCGCCAGTCGGGGACAGGGCTCTTTCTATGGCTACACCTTC
TRBV20-1	TRBJ2-3	.	.	CSARGYTQYF	TGCAGTGCTAGGGGGTATACGCAGTATTTT
TRBV7-2	TRBJ2-2	.	.	CASSASSTGELFF	TGTGCCAGCAGCGCTAGTAGCACCGGGGAGCTGTTTTTT
TRBV7-8	TRBJ2-2	.	TRBD2	CASSLENSGRRSTGELFF	TGTGCCAGCAGCTTAGAGAATAGCGGGAGGCGGTCCACCGGGGAGCTGTTTTTT
TRBV5-4	TRBJ2-1	.	.	CATGSYNEQFF	TGTGCCACCGGCTCCTACAATGAGCAGTTCTTC
TRBV11-2	TRBJ1-6	.	TRBD1	CASSPGTGMNSPLHF	TGTGCCAGCAGCCCAGGGACAGGGATGAATTCACCCCTCCACTTT
TRBV24-1	TRBJ2-5	.	.	CATCGGGQGETQYF	TGTGCCACCTGTGGTGGGGGGCAGGGGGAGACCCAGTACTTC
TRBV18	TRBJ1-5	.	.	CASSPTVGSNQPQHF	TGTGCCAGCTCACCGACCGTGGGCAGCAATCAGCCCCAGCATTTT
TRBV15	TRBJ2-6	.	.	CATSRDLGSGANVLTF	TGTGCCACCAGCAGAGATTTGGGGTCTGGGGCCAACGTCCTGACTTTC
TRBV21-1	TRBJ1-2	.	.	CASSTEEETGGYGYTF	TGTGCCAGCAGCACGGAAGAGGAGACAGGGGGTTATGGCTACACCTTC
TRBV28	TRBJ1-4	.	.	CASSLRGYVEKLFF	TGTGCCAGCAGTTTACGGGGCTATGTGGAAAAACTGTTTTTT
TRBV30	TRBJ2-7	.	TRBD2	CAWRLAGAGYEQYF	TGTGCCTGGCGCCTAGCGGGAGCAGGCTACGAGCAGTACTTC
TRBV2	TRBJ1-5	.	TRBD1	CASSGRQGNNQPQHF	TGTGCCAGCAGCGGCCGACAGGGGAACAATCAGCCCCAGCATTTT
TRBV6-2/TRBV6-3	TRBJ1-1	few	.	CASSRLGQLNTEAFF	TGTGCCAGCAGTCGCCTTGGACAGCTTAACACTGAAGCTTTCTTT
TRBV18	TRBJ2-5	.	.	CASSPLSGTGKQETQYF	TGTGCCAGCTCACCCCTTAGCGGGACAGGAAAGCAAGAGACCCAGTACTTC
TRBV20-1	TRBJ2-5	.	.	CSAPGRETQYF	TGCAGTGCCCCAGGGAGGGAGACCCAGTACTTC
TRBV7-9	TRBJ1-2	.	TRBD1	CASSSHWTGYGYTF	TGTGCCAGCAGCTCCCACTGGACAGGCTATGGCTACACCTTC
TRBV5-1	TRBJ1-1	.	.	CASSGVRGVNTEAFF	TGCGCCAGCTCAGGGGTTCGGGGCGTGAACACTGAAGCTTTCTTT
TRBV13	TRBJ2-6	.	.	CASSLTGLTGANVLTF	TGTGCCAGCAGCCTCACAGGGCTTACTGGGGCCAACGTCCTGACTTTC
TRBV4-1	TRBJ2-7	.	TRBD1	CASSQGRPTGGSYEQYF	TGCGCCAGCAGCCAAGGCCGTCCCACAGGGGGCTCCTACGAGCAGTACTTC
TRBV11-3	TRBJ2-7	.	.	CASVRATGLSDEQYF	TGTGCCAGCGTAAGGGCAACGGGACTCTCGGACGAGCAGTACTTC
TRBV11-2	TRBJ1-1	.	.	CASSLSPKGGGTEAFF	TGTGCCAGCAGCTTATCCCCGAAGGGGGGCGGCACTGAAGCTTTCTTT
TRBV12-5	TRBJ2-7	few	TRBD1	CASGLVGTGWAYEQYF	TGTGCTAGTGGTTTGGTGGGGACAGGGTGGGCCTACGAGCAGTACTTC
TRBV11-2	TRBJ2-3	.	.	CASSLDLGASQSTQYF	TGTGCCAGCAGCTTAGATCTCGGGGCCAGCCAGAGTACGCAGTATTTT